The clone carrying this TCR beta chain was observed a few times. This record belongs to a study of blood T cell repertoires in COVID-19. The table came from immunoSEQ multiplex PCR; TCRdb's copy has only in-frame clones and leaves some out. The sample lists about 26,000 clones, approximately 70% occurring once. CDR3 size: 11 residues. Trimming removed 3 bases from V and 3 bases from J, with 3 bases in between. The chain links TRBV12-3 or TRBV12-4 to TRBJ2-7; D uncertain. This receptor was taken from a man in his fifties or sixties with active or convalescent COVID-19. Sample: peripheral blood. The CDR3 DNA reads TGTGCCAGCAGTTTTAACTACGAGCAGTACTTC. Translated, it gives CASSFNYEQYF.